The present TCR beta chain was sequenced within a study of cytomegalovirus exposure and HLA in healthy donors. For the study at large: In an earlier analysis, 95 million to 140 million unique TCR beta sequences were found from about 190 million T cells.

Likely unrecorded immune exposures existed in these nominally healthy donors. Researchers ran the PCR with 60 Vbeta and 13 Jbeta primers. This table comes from immunoSEQ multiplex PCR, and its TCRdb copy is limited to in-frame clones, with some not included. The repertoire includes about 160,000 clones, roughly four fifths of them detected once, and 7% to 9% sits in the top ten. The V gene lost 2 bases and the J gene lost 3 bases, with 6 bases spanning the gap. The CDR3 has 12 amino acids. The germline CDR1 and CDR2 sequences are SGHRS and YFSETQ. This receptor was taken from a male donor in good health and CMV-seropositive. Material: PBMCs. The gene calls are TRBV5-1 and TRBJ2-7, with D possibly matching TRBD1 (5 bases). CDR3 region: CASSFDSYEQYF. DNA of the CDR3: TGCGCCAGCAGCTTTGACAGCTACGAGCAGTACTTC.